This T cell receptor beta chain comes out of a study of regulatory T cells in long-lasting Graves disease. As for the study in general: Graves' patients diagnosed newly had used antithyroid drugs under 3 months.

J gave up 3 bases and V 2 bases, and 6 bases lay outside the gene matches. Germline lookup yields CDR1 SGHTA and CDR2 FQGTGA. The CDR3 sequence is 16 residues long. Comment on this clonotype: This may arise from a read error, as a much more abundant clone is one base away.

Sequencing libraries for TCR beta were prepared with iRepertoire HTBI primers and Arm-PCR of CDR3 regions. One entry per CDR3 protein, called by TCRdb with MiXCR from the multiplex PCR reads. The sample carries 200,000 to 250,000 distinct CDR3 sequences, roughly a fifth recorded once. Time point defined: newly diagnosed GD, antithyroid drugs for less than 3 months. Construction of the TCR library relied on RNA isolated from PBMCs. A further study also used this sample, focusing on T cells in Graves' hyperthyroidism and ophthalmopathy. That publication notes: HTBI primers drove first-round RT-PCR of the TCR CDR3.

The V gene is TRBV7-3, the J gene TRBJ2-3, with 9 bases fitting TRBD2. This material consisted of peripheral blood mononuclear cells (PBMCs), taken at new diagnosis, from a patient treated with antithyroid drugs. The TCR comes from a woman aged 30 to 39 with Graves disease. CDR3 sequence: CASSLAPSGATDTQYF. The CDR3 nucleotides read TGTGCCAGCAGCTTAGCCCCTAGCGGGGCGACAGATACGCAGTATTTT.